This TCR beta chain originates from a study of response to subunit inactivated influenza vaccine. Study-level points and caveats: The authors offered the suggestion that each seasonal influenza vaccination recruits few new T cells.

The table lists this clonotype with a few counts. Its specificity is not known. MiXCR, applied by TCRdb to the RT-PCR reads, yields one record per CDR3 protein. This sample yields 600,000 to 850,000 distinct CDR3 sequences, of which 12% to 15% are seen a single time; 7.5% to 8% belongs to the top ten. The TCR was taken from a man over 45 who received an inactivated influenza vaccine. The material sequenced was PBMCs from blood, taken about 14 days before vaccination.

The CDR3 protein is CASSLRGTDIQYF. As DNA, the CDR3 is TGTGCCAGTTCCCTTCGAGGCACGGACATTCAGTACTTC. The genes are TRBV12-3 or TRBV12-4 and TRBJ2-4; D remains ambiguous. The V and J ends lost 9 bases and 8 bases respectively, with 17 bases between them. The CDR3 extends over 13 amino acids.